This T cell receptor beta chain was documented in a study of T-cell reconstitution after alpha-beta-depleted transplantation in children. A TCRbeta library incorporating unique molecular identifiers was prepared. One entry per CDR3 protein, called by TCRdb with MiXCR from the PCR reads. The sample has approximately 1,000,000 distinct CDR3 sequences; roughly 29% are singletons. Germline CDR1 and CDR2: DFQATT and SNEGSKA (reference sequence). J lost 4 bases, V lost 1 base, and 6 bases had no gene match. This CDR3 comprises 15 residues. This sequence originates from a boy younger than two who had a stem cell transplant for SCID, so the T cells may come from the graft donor. Sequenced here: PBMCs, mostly from graft donor cells, sampled 360 days after TCRalphabeta/CD19-depleted stem cell transplant. This rearrangement joins TRBV20-1 to TRBJ2-1; 8 nucleotides agree with TRBD1. CDR3 sequence: CSARAGTGDYNEQFF. In nucleotides, the CDR3 is TGCAGTGCTAGAGCGGGGACAGGTGATTACAATGAGCAGTTCTTC.